This entry features one T cell receptor beta chain sequence. The CDR3 does not close with the conserved phenylalanine or tryptophan, likely indicating a read error. No DNA is shown, since the ends of the CDR3 on it are uncertain; the CDR3 is the one TCRdb lists. The sample originates from a study of tumor-infiltrating lymphocytes in oesophageal squamous cell carcinoma. TCRdb redid the calling of the PCR reads with MiXCR, one entry per CDR3 protein. Seen here are about 21,000 distinct CDR3 sequences, 35% to 45% observed once, and the top ten hold roughly two fifths. A total of 8 residues make up the CDR3, ends included. Germline CDR1 MNHNY, CDR2 SVGAGI (reference sequence).

This clonotype was sampled from a male donor with esophageal squamous cell carcinoma. The rearrangement links TRBV6-6 to TRBJ1-6; the D segment call TRBD1 is taken from the table without a DNA check. The sequenced sample consisted of esophageal tumor tissue. The CDR3 here is CASRPSRG.